This T cell receptor beta chain was sequenced in a study of T cell repertoires in cytomegalovirus infection. About the study: Recently identified HLA-C-restricted CMV epitopes were among the peptides used. Signatures in public TCR beta sequences pointed to both CMV infection and matching HLA type.

MiXCR, applied by TCRdb to the reads, yields one record per CDR3 protein. The sample carries about 130,000 distinct CDR3 sequences, 32% recorded once. Worth noting for this clonotype: The antigen is not known.

In germline, CDR1 is DFQATT, CDR2 SNEGSKA (reference sequence). There are 14 residues in the CDR3. After removal of 5 bases from V and 2 bases from J, the junction contained 7 bases not matched to a gene. The starting material was CD8+ T cells from cultured PBMCs, obtained from culture after CMV antigen stimulation. The sequence derives from a human donor in good health (CMV status not recorded). Some clones in this sample may be carry-over from other donors' samples. The chain combines TRBV20-1 with TRBJ2-3, with 7 bases that match TRBD2. This chain's CDR3 is CSAASSGYTDTQYF. The DNA of the CDR3 is TGCAGTGCTGCTTCTAGCGGCTACACAGATACGCAGTATTTT.